This TCR beta chain was recovered during a study of glioma-infiltrating T cells. Whole-study context: Before surgery, glioma patients received dexamethasone for at most six days.

There are many counts of this clonotype. Its antigen is undetermined. Broader study findings: Non-neoplastic patients had below-expected tissue-blood divergence, while all gliomas exceeded expectation.

Looked up from germline, CDR1 is SGHTA and CDR2 is FQGNSA. V lost 1 base, J lost 6 bases, and 12 bases lay in between. CDR3 length: 14 amino acids. Using RNA template, CDR3s of TCR alpha and beta were amplified with iRepertoire arm-PCR. TCRdb recomputed calls from the multiplex PCR reads with MiXCR, one row per CDR3 protein. The sample shows around 390,000 distinct CDR3 sequences, about two fifths of them seen only once. Sequencing was carried out using glioma tissue, nonneoplastic brain tissue, or PBMCs (not recorded which). This clonotype was obtained from a human donor with low-grade glioma or glioblastoma, undergoing nonglioma brain surgery, or in good health (not recorded which). The chain joins TRBV7-2 to TRBJ1-2, with D perhaps TRBD1 (6 bases). The CDR3 DNA is TGTGCCAGCAGCTTAGATTGGGGGGCAGATGGCTACACCTTC. Translated: CASSLDWGADGYTF.